Reported below is one T cell receptor (beta chain). Its antigen remains unknown. Since no conserved phenylalanine or tryptophan closes the CDR3, a read error is the likely cause. Making TCR beta cDNA involved around 500 ng total RNA and a constant-region primer. Investigators got TCR beta libraries out of three nested multiplex PCR rounds, done with slightly modified ARM-PCR. With TRBV1-TRBV30 forward primers and a C-beta reverse primer, the first two PCR rounds were run for approximately 9 cycles each. MiXCR, run by TCRdb on the multiplex PCR reads, gives a single entry per CDR3 protein. The data show 250,000 to 400,000 distinct CDR3 sequences, around three fifths seen once. Looked up from germline, CDR1 is MNHEY and CDR2 is SVGEGT. The CDR3 runs to 19 residues. Unsorted whole blood supplied the RNA, and germline DNA was extracted too. Collection of approximately 4.3 milliliters of peripheral blood took place before surgery.

The sample is drawn from a study of tumor-infiltrating lymphocytes in primary liver carcinoma. Across the study: Patients had primary liver carcinoma treated by surgical resection. Broader study findings: Unsorted bulk sampling ruled out any CD4+ versus CD8+ repertoire comparison.

This clonotype was obtained from a man aged 40-50 years with primary liver carcinoma and hepatitis B virus infection. The rearrangement uses TRBV6-2 or TRBV6-3 and TRBJ2-1; 10 bases match TRBD2. The sample was peripheral blood. The CDR3 reads CAGRPLSGRAVLVGNEQFL. The CDR3 nucleotides are TGTGCCGGCAGGCCTCTCAGCGGGAGGGCCGTTTTGGTAGGGAATGAGCAGTTCTTA.